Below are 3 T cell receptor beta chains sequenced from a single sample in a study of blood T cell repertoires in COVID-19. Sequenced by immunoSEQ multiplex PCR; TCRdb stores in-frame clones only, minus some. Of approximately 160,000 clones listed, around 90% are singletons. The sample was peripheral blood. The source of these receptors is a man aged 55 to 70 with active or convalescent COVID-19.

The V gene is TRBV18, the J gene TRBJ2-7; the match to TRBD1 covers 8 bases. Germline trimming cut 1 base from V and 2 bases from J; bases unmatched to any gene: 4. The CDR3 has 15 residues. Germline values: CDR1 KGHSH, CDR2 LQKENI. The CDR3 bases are TGTGCCAGCTCACCACAGACAGGGGACCCCTACGAGCAGTACTTC. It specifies CASSPQTGDPYEQYF. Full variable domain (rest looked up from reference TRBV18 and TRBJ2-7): NAGVMQNPRHLVRRRGQEARLRCSPMKGHSHVYWYRQLPEEGLKFMVYLQKENIIDESGMPKERFSAEFPKEGPSILRIQQVVRGDSAAYFCASSPQTGDPYEQYFGPGTRLTVT.

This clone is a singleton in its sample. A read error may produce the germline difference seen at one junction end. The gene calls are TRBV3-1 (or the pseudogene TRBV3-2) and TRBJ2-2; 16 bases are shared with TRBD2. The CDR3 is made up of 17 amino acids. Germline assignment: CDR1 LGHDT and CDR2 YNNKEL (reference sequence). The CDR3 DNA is TGTGCCAGCAGCAGAACCGGGACTAGCGGGAGGGGCGGGCAGCTGTTTTTT. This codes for CASSRTGTSGRGGQLFF.

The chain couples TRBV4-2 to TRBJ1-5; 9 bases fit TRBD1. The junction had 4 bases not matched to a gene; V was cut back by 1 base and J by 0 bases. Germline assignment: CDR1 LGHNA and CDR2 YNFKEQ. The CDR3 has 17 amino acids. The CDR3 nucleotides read TGTGCCAGCAGCCAAGGAGGGACAGGGAATAGCAATCAGCCCCAGCATTTT. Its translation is CASSQGGTGNSNQPQHF.